A single sample is the source of the 2 T cell receptor beta chains below, sequenced in a study of PD-1 blockade in classical Hodgkin lymphoma (dated by TCRdb to about 2020). The library was built by means of the immunoSEQ multiplex PCR assay. TCRdb re-hosts the immuneACCESS table, in-frame sequences only. Its copies lack some clones; in the studies checked, an unresolved V gene accounts for under half of them, and the cause for the rest is not known. Within this sample are thousands of clones, with about four fifths of them counted one time only. More than 2% of the sample is taken by the ten largest. The time point label, as the study defines it: newly diagnosed, previously untreated cHL patient sample. A Miltenyi CD4+ T cell isolation kit was used for magnetic negative selection to purify CD4+ T cells from thawed PBMCs. The sequencing sample was made of CD4+ T cells from blood. These receptors were obtained from a human donor with classical Hodgkin lymphoma.

The chain uses TRBV7-3 and TRBJ2-1, with 9 bases that match TRBD2. CDR3 length equals 15 residues. The germline V gene has CDR1 SGHTA and CDR2 FQGTGA. The trim removed 2 bases at V and 8 bases at J, leaving 7 bases unmatched. The CDR3 reads CASSLLAGLGHEQFF. The CDR3 DNA reads TGTGCCAGCAGCTTACTAGCGGGGCTTGGGCATGAGCAGTTCTTC.

The V and J genes are TRBV5-4 and TRBJ1-2; D is unclear. V lost 3 bases and J 7 bases, leaving 19 bases between the germline ends. Germline CDR1 reads SGHNT; CDR2 reads YYREEE (reference sequence). The CDR3 extends over 15 amino acids. This CDR3 is CASSSPPGTEAGYTF. The CDR3 DNA sequence: TGTGCCAGCAGCTCACCACCGGGCACGGAGGCTGGCTACACCTTC. The full variable domain, completed using reference TRBV5-4 and TRBJ1-2, is ETGVTQSPTHLIKTRGQQVTLRCSSQSGHNTVSWYQQALGQGPQFIFQYYREEENGRGNFPPRFSGLQFPNYSSELNVNALELDDSALYLCASSSPPGTEAGYTFGSGTRLTVV.